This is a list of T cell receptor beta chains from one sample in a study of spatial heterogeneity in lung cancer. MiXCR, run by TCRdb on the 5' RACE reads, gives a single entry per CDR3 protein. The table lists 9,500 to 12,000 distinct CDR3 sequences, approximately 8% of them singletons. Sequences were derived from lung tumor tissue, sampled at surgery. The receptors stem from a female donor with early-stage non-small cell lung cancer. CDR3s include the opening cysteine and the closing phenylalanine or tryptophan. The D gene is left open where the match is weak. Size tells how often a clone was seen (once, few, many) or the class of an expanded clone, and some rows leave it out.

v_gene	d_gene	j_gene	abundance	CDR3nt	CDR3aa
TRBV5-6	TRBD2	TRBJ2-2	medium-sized	TGTGCCAGCAGCGAGCGGGGAGCGAACACCGGGGAGCTGTTTTTT	CASSERGANTGELFF
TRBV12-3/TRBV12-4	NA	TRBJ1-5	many	TGTGCCAGCAGCCCTATGGGAGGGAATCAGCCCCAGCATTTT	CASSPMGGNQPQHF
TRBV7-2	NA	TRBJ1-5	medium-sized	TGTGCCAGCAGCTTAGATAGCAATCAGCCCCAGCATTTT	CASSLDSNQPQHF
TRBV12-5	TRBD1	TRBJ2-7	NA	TGTGCTAGTGGTTTCTTCCGGGACAGGGGGGCCTACGAGCAGTACTTC	CASGFFRDRGAYEQYF
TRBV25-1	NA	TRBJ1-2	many	TGTGCCAGCAGTGAATTTAGGACACGGGATGGCTACACCTTC	CASSEFRTRDGYTF
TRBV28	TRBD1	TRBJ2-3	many	TGTGCCAGCAGTTTCTACAGGGGACAAATGGGAAATACGCAGTATTTT	CASSFYRGQMGNTQYF
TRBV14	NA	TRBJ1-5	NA	TGTGCCAGCAGCCAGGCCGTGGGGCCCCAGCATTTT	CASSQAVGPQHF
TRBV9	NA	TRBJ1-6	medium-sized	TGTGCCAGCAGCCAAGACGGGCAGACTAGTAATTCACCCCTCCACTTT	CASSQDGQTSNSPLHF
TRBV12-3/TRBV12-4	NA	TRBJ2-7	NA	TGTGCCAGCAGTCCAACCGCAGACAGCCACGAGCAGTACTTC	CASSPTADSHEQYF
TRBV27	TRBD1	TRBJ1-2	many	TGTGCCAGCAGGGTCCAGGGACAGGGGGTCAAAGGCTACACCTTC	CASRVQGQGVKGYTF
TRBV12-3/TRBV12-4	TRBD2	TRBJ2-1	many	TGTGCCAGCAGCCCTCCCCGGGGGGTCAATGAGCAGTTCTTC	CASSPPRGVNEQFF
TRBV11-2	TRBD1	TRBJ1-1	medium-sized	TGTGCCAGCAGCTTGCCGACAGGGTACACTGAAGCTTTCTTT	CASSLPTGYTEAFF
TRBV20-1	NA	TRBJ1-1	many	TGCAGTGCTGTCAGGGGCCCTTTGAACACTGAAGCTTTCTTT	CSAVRGPLNTEAFF